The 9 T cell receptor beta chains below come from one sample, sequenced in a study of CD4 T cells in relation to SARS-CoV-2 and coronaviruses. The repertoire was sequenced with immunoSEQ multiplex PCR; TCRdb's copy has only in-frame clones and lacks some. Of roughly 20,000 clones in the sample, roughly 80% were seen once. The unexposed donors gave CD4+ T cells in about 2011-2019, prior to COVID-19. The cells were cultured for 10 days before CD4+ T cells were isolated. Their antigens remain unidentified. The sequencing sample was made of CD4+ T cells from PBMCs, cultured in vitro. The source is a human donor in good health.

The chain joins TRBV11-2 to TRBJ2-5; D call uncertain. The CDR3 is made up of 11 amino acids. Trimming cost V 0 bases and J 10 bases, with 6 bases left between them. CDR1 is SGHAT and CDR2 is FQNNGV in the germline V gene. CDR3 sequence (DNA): TGTGCCAGCAGCTTAGAGTTAGTCCAGTACTTC. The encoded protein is CASSLELVQYF.

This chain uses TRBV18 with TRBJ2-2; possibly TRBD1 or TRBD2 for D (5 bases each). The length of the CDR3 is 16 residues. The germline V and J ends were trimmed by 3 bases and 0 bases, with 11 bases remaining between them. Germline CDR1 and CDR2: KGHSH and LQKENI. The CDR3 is CASSPAGTTNTGELFF. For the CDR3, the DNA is TGTGCCAGCTCACCCGCCGGGACGACGAACACCGGGGAGCTGTTTTTT.

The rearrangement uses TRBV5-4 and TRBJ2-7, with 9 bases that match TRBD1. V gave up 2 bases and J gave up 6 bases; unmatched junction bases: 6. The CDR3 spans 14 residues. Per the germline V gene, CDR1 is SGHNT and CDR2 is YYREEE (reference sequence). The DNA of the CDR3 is TGTGCCAGCAGCTTACAGGGGGCAGGAGGCGAGCAGTACTTC. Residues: CASSLQGAGGEQYF.

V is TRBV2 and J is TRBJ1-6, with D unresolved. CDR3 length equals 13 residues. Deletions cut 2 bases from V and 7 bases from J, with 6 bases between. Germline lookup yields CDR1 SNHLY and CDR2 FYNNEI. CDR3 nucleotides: TGTGCCAGCAGTGAACGCGCGAATTCACCCCTCCACTTT. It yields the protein CASSERANSPLHF.

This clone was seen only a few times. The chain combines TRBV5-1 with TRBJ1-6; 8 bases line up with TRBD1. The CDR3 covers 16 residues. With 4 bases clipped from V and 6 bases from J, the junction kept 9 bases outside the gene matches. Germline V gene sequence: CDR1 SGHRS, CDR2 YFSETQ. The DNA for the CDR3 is TGCGCCAGCAGCGTTCCGACAGGGGACGGTAATTCACCCCTCCACTTT. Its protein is CASSVPTGDGNSPLHF. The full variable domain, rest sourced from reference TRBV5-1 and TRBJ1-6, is KAGVTQTPRYLIKTRGQQVTLSCSPISGHRSVSWYQQTPGQGLQFLFEYFSETQRNKGNFPGRFSGRQFSNSRSEMNVSTLELGDSALYLCASSVPTGDGNSPLHFGNGTRLTVT.

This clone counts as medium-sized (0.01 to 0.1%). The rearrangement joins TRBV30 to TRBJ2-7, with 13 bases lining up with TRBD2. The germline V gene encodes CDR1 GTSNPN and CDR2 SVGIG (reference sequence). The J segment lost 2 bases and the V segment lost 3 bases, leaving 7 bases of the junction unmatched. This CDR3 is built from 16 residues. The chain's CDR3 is CAWSAPTSGRAYEQYF. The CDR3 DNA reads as TGTGCCTGGAGCGCCCCCACTAGCGGGAGGGCCTACGAGCAGTACTTC.

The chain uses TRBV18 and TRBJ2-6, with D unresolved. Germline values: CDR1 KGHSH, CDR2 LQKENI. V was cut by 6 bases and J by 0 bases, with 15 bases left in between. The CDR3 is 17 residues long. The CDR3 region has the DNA TGTGCCAGCTCCCGACGGTTTGAGACCTCTGGGGCCAACGTCCTGACTTTC. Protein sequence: CASSRRFETSGANVLTF.

The DNA for the CDR3 is TGCGCCAGCAGTCGACCCGGGACAGGCAATAATTCACCCCTCCACTTT. This gives the protein CASSRPGTGNNSPLHF. V gene TRBV10-2 combines with J gene TRBJ1-6, with 8 bases fitting TRBD1. V lost 5 bases, J lost 5 bases, and 8 bases stayed unmatched. The CDR3 is 16 residues long. Looked up from germline, CDR1 is WSHSY and CDR2 is SAAADI.

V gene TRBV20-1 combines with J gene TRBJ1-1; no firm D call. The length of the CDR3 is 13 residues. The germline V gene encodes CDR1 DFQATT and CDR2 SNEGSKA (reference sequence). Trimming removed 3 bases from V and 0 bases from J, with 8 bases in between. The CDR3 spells CSASPRMNTEAFF. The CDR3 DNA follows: TGCAGTGCTAGTCCCCGGATGAACACTGAAGCTTTCTTT.